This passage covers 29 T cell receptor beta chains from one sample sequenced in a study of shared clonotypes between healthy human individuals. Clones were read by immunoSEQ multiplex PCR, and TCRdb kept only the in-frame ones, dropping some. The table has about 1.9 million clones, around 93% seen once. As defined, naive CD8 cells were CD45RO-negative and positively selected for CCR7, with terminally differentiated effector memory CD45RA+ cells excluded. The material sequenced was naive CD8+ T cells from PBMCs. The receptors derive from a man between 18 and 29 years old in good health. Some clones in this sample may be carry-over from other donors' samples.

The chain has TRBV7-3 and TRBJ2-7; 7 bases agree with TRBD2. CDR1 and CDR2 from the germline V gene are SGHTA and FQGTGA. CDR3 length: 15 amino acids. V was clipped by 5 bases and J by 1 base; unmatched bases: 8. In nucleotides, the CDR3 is TGTGCCAGCAGCGAGCGGGATTTGTTTTCCTACGAGCAGTACTTC. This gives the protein CASSERDLFSYEQYF.

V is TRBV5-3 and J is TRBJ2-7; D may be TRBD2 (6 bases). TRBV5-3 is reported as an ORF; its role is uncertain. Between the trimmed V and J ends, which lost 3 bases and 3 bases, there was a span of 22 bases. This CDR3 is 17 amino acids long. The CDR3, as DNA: TGTGCCAGAAGCTCCCGCGGGGTTGGCGGGGAATTCTACGAGCAGTACTTC. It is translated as CARSSRGVGGEFYEQYF.

This CDR3 is CASSLSNGGLDRQPQHF. In DNA, the CDR3 is TGTGCCAGCAGTTTATCGAACGGGGGGCTTGATCGTCAGCCCCAGCATTTT. The V gene is TRBV27, the J gene TRBJ1-5; maybe TRBD1 (6 bases). The CDR3 covers 17 residues. The germline V gene has CDR1 MNHEY and CDR2 SMNVEV (reference sequence). V was cut by 0 bases and J by 6 bases, with 18 bases left in between.

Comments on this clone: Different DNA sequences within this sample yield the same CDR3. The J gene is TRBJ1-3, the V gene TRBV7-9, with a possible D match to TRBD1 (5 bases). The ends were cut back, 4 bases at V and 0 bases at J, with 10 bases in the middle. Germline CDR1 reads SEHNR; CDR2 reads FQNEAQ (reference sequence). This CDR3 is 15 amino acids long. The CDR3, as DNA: TGTGCCAGCAGCTCAACAGGAGTCTCTGGAAACACCATATATTTT. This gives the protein CASSSTGVSGNTIYF.

CDR3 sequence reads: CASSLDWDTQYF. CDR3 coding DNA: TGTGCCAGCAGCCTCGATTGGGATACGCAGTATTTT. The V call is TRBV14, the J call TRBJ2-3; D unresolved. The CDR3 length is 12 residues. With 4 bases removed from V and 6 bases from J, the gap between germline ends came to 8 bases. CDR1 SGHDN and CDR2 FVKESK come from the germline V gene.

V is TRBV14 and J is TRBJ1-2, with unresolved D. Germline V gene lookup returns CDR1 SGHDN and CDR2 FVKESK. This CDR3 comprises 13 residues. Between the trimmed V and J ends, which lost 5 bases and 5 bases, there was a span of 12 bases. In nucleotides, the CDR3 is TGTGCCAGCAGCTTGGTGCGGGAGTATGGCTACACCTTC. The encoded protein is CASSLVREYGYTF.

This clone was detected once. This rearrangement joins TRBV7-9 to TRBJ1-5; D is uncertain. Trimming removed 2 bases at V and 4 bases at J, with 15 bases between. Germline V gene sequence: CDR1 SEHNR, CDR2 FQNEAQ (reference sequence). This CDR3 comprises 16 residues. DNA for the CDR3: TGTGCCAGCAGCTTATGGGTTGCGGGAGAGAATCAGCCCCAGCATTTT. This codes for CASSLWVAGENQPQHF.

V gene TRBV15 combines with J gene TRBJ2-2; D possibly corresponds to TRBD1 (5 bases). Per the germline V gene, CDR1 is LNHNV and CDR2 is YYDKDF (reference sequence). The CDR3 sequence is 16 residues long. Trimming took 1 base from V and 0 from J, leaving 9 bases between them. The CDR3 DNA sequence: TGTGCCACCAGCAGAGGACAGAGCCCGAACACCGGGGAGCTGTTTTTT. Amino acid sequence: CATSRGQSPNTGELFF.

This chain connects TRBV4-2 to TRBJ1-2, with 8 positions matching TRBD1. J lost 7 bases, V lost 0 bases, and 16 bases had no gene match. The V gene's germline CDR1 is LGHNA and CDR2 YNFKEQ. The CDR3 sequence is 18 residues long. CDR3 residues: CASSQDRGTGPPFAGYTF. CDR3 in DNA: TGTGCCAGCAGCCAAGATCGAGGGACAGGTCCACCTTTCGCTGGCTACACCTTC.

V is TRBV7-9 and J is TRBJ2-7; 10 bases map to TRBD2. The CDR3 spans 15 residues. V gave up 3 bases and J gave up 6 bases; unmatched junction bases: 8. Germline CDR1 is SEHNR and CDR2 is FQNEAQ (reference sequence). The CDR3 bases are TGTGCCAGCAGCTTCGACCTCGGACTAGCGGCCGAGCAGTACTTC. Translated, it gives CASSFDLGLAAEQYF. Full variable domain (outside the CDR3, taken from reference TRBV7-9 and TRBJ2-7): DTGVSQNPRHKITKRGQNVTFRCDPISEHNRLYWYRQTLGQGPEFLTYFQNEAQLEKSRLLSDRFSAERPKGSFSTLEIQRTEQGDSAMYLCASSFDLGLAAEQYFGPGTRLTVT.

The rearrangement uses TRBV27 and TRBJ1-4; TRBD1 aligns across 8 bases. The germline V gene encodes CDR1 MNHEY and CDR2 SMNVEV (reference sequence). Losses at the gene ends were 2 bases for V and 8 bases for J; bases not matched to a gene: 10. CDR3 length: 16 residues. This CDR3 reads CASSLGPGQGREKLFF. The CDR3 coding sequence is TGTGCCAGCAGTTTAGGCCCAGGACAGGGCAGAGAAAAACTGTTTTTT.

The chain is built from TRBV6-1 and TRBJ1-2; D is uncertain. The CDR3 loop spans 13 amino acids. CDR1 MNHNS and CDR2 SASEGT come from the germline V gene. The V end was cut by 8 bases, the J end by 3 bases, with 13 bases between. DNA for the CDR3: TGTGCCAGCGGGGAAGACGGTCACTATGGCTACACCTTC. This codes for CASGEDGHYGYTF.

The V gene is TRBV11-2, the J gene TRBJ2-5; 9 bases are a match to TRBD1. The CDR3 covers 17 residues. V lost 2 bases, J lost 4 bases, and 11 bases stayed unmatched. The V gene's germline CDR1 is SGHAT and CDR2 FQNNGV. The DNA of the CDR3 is TGTGCCAGCAGCTTATTGAGGGGACAGGGTGCAGGAGAGACCCAGTACTTC. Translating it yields CASSLLRGQGAGETQYF.

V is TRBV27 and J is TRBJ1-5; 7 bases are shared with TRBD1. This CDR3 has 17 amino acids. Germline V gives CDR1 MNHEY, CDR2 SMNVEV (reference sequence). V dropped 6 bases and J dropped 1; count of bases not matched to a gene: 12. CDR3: CASRDLSGTDSNQPQHF. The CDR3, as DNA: TGTGCCAGCAGGGATTTATCCGGGACAGACAGCAATCAGCCCCAGCATTTT.

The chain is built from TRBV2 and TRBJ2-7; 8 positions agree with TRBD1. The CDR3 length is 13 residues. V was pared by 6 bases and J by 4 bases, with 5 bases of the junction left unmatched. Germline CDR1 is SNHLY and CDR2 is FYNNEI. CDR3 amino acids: CASSPGTGYEQYF. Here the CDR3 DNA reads TGTGCCAGCAGCCCCGGGACAGGTTACGAGCAGTACTTC. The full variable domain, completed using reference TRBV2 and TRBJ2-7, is EPEVTQTPSHQVTQMGQEVILRCVPISNHLYFYWYRQILGQKVEFLVSFYNNEISEKSEIFDDQFSVERPDGSNFTLKIRSTKLEDSAMYFCASSPGTGYEQYFGPGTRLTVT.

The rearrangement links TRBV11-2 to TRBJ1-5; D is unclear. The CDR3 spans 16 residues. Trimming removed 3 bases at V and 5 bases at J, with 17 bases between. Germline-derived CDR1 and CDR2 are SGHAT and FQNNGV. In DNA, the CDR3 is TGTGCCAGCAGCTTGATACGCCCCGGAGTACATCAGCCCCAGCATTTT. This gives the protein CASSLIRPGVHQPQHF.

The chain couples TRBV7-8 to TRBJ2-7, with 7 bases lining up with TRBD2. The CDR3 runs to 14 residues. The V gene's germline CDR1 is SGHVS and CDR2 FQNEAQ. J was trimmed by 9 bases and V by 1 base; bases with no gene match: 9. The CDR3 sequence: CASSLVSGTVGQYF. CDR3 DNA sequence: TGTGCCAGCAGCTTAGTAAGCGGGACCGTCGGGCAGTACTTC. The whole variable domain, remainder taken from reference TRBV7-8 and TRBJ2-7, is GAGVSQSPRYKVAKRGQDVALRCDPISGHVSLFWYQQALGQGPEFLTYFQNEAQLDKSGLPSDRFFAERPEGSVSTLKIQRTQQEDSAVYLCASSLVSGTVGQYFGPGTRLTVT.

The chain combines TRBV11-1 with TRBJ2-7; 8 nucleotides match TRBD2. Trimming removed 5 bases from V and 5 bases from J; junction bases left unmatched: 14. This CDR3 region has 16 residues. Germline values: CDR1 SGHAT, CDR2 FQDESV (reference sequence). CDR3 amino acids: CASSPRPSGSGNEQYF. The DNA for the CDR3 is TGTGCCAGCAGCCCCCGCCCCAGCGGGAGTGGTAACGAGCAGTACTTC.

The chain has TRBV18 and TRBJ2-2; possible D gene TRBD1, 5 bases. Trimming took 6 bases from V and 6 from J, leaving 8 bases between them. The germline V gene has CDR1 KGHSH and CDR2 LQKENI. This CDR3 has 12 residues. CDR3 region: CASSQGPGELFF. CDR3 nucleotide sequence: TGTGCCAGCTCCCAGGGCCCCGGGGAGCTGTTTTTT.

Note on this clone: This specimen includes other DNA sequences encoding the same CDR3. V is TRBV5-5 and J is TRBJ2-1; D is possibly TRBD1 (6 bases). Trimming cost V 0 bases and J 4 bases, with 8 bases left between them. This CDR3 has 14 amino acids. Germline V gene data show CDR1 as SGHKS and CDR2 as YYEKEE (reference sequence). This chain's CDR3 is CASSLGQGYNEQFF. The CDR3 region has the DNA TGTGCCAGCAGCTTGGGTCAGGGGTACAATGAGCAGTTCTTC. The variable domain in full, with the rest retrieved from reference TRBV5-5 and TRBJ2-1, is DAGVTQSPTHLIKTRGQQVTLRCSPISGHKSVSWYQQVLGQGPQFIFQYYEKEERGRGNFPDRFSARQFPNYSSELNVNALLLGDSALYLCASSLGQGYNEQFFGPGTRLTVL.

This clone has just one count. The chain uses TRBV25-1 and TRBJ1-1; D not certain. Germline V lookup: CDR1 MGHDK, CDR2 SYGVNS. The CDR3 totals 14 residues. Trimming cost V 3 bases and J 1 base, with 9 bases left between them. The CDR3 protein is CASSDLPGNTEAFF. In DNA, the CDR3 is TGTGCCAGCAGTGACCTACCCGGGAACACTGAAGCTTTCTTT.

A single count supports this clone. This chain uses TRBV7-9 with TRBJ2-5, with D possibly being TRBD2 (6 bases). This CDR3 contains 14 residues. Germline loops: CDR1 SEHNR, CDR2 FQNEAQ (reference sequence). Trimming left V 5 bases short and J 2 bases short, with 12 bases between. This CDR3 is CASSTRGIQETQYF. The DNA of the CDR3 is TGTGCCAGCAGCACGCGCGGGATTCAAGAGACCCAGTACTTC.

The CDR3 sequence is CATRETGGISGRYSYNEQFF. CDR3 bases: TGTGCCACCAGGGAGACAGGGGGCATTAGCGGGCGGTACTCCTACAATGAGCAGTTCTTC. The rearrangement joins TRBV15 to TRBJ2-1; 10 nucleotides agree with TRBD1. This CDR3 comprises 20 residues. The germline V gene encodes CDR1 LNHNV and CDR2 YYDKDF (reference sequence). The V segment lost 6 bases and the J segment 0 bases; nucleotides outside the gene matches: 17.

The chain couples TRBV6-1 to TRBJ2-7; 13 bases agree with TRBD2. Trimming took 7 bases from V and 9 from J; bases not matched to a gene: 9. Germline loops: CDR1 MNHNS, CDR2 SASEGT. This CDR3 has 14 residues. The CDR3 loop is CASTKETSGRRQYF. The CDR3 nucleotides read TGTGCCAGCACCAAGGAGACTAGCGGGAGGAGGCAGTACTTC.

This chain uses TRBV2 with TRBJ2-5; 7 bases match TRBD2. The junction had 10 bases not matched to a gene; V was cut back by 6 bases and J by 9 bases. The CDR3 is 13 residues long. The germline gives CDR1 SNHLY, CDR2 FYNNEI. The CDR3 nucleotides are TGTGCCAGCAGGGGGGGGAATCAGGCTGCCCAGTACTTC. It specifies CASRGGNQAAQYF.

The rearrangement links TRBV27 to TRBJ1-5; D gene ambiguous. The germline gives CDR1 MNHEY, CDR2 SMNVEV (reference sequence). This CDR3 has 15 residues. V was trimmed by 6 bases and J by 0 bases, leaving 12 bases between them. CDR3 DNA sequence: TGTGCCAGCAGCCCCTATGGGGATAGCAATCAGCCCCAGCATTTT. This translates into CASSPYGDSNQPQHF.

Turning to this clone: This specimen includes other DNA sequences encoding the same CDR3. The CDR3 DNA is TGTGCCAGTAGTACCCGGACAGGGTTAAACACTGAAGCTTTCTTT. It encodes CASSTRTGLNTEAFF. V usage is TRBV19 and J usage is TRBJ1-1; TRBD1 agrees at 8 bases. The V and J ends lost 4 bases and 2 bases, in that order; junction bases with no gene match: 6. The CDR3 loop spans 15 amino acids. Per the germline V gene, CDR1 is LNHDA and CDR2 is SQIVND (reference sequence).

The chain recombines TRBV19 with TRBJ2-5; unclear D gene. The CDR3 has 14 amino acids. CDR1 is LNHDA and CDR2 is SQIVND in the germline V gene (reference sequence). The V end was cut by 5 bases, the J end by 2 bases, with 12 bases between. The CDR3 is CASSVGGGQETQYF. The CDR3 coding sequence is TGTGCCAGTAGTGTAGGTGGCGGACAAGAGACCCAGTACTTC.

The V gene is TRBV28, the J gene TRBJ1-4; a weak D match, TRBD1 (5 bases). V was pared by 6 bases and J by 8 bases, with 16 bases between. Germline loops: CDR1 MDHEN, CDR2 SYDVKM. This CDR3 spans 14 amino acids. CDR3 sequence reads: CASSPTAGDEKLFF. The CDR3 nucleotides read TGTGCCAGCAGCCCGACAGCGGGGGACGAAAAACTGTTTTTT.